The clone carrying this T cell receptor (beta chain) was recorded at least ten times. The source of the sample is a study of regulatory T cells in long-lasting Graves disease. The sample's time point: newly diagnosed GD, antithyroid drugs for less than 3 months. There was RNA extracted from PBMCs, and the TCR library was made from it. V lost 3 bases and J lost 2, with 9 bases in between. The CDR3 has 14 amino acids. CDR3 regions were amplified by Arm-PCR using iRepertoire HTBI primers to build TCR beta libraries. One entry per CDR3 protein results from TCRdb running MiXCR on the multiplex PCR reads. The sample contains some 490,000 distinct CDR3 sequences, about 12% of which appear only once. These data are also associated with another study on T cells in Graves' hyperthyroidism and ophthalmopathy.

The TCR was taken from a woman in her thirties with Graves disease. The chain has TRBV12-3 or TRBV12-4 and TRBJ2-3; D remains unclear. The source was peripheral blood mononuclear cells (PBMCs), collected at new diagnosis, from a patient treated with antithyroid drugs. CDR3 coding DNA: TGTGCCAGCAGTTTTCGGGCCTTCACAGATACGCAGTATTTT. This gives the protein CASSFRAFTDTQYF.